This TCR beta chain is from a study of blood T cell repertoires in COVID-19 (dated by TCRdb to 2020 to 2022). For the wider study: Collaborator samples came from the United States, Italy and Spain and covered acute and convalescent phases of COVID-19. A freely available public database, intended as a resource for researchers studying the immune response to SARS-CoV-2, is where the repertoires were released. The samples were drawn from the first 160 participants of the ongoing ImmuneRACE study and from under 1,500 subjects provided by 6 global collaborators. Subjects who had been exposed to COVID-19, were actively infected with it, or had recovered from it provided the deeply sampled blood TCRbeta repertoires that made up the dataset. The material from the prospective study consisted of cDNA or gDNA derived from T cells, B-cell-depleted T cells, or PBMCs. The sample metadata nearly always contained a de-identified subject ID, COVID-19 status, age in years and sex. Where available, HLA class I and class II types were taken from metadata supplied by the sample provider and were not determined by assay-based typing.

V sheds 7 bases and J sheds 0 bases, leaving 8 bases between their ends. Taken from cysteine to phenylalanine, the CDR3 has 13 residues. Solely the CDR3 DNA is kept, with 39 bases framed from the first base. CDR1 and CDR2 are read off the germline V gene as SGDLS and YYNGEE. Each collaborating institution followed its own protocols to collect whole blood in K2EDTA tubes. For TCRbeta analysis, collaborators shipped samples as frozen whole blood, isolated PBMCs, or DNA extracted from either of those sample types. What the research found in general, with its limitations: Clinical and demographic metadata were provided uncurated, with the amount varying by source and participant.

TCRbeta CDR3 regions were amplified from genomic DNA using the immunoSEQ Assay, a bias-controlled multiplex PCR. The study's processing was this. The number of nucleated cells in each sample was estimated from the amplification of reference gene primers within the assay. To quantify the absolute abundance of each unique TCRbeta CDR3 rearrangement, sequence reads were collapsed and filtered. For each sample, productive Simpson clonality was calculated by taking the square root of Simpson's diversity index across productive rearrangements. Sourced from immuneACCESS, this table was stored by TCRdb with only in-frame sequences that have V and J called. A share of the clones is absent; for the studies checked, an unresolved V gene accounts for under half, and the remainder has no known explanation. D and trimming were read from the DNA, whereas the V and J calls and clone size are those reported in that table. The sample has 250,000 to 350,000 clones on record, approximately 86% of them singletons. The ten largest clones take up 2% to 3% of the sample.

This clone was counted only a few times. Its antigen remains undetermined. The sample holds no much larger clone one base away, and base qualities are not on file. This chain is built from TRBV9 and TRBJ2-1, with TRBD2 tentatively as D gene (5 bases match). The receptor was derived from a man between 18 and 29 years old with active or convalescent COVID-19. Sequenced input: peripheral blood. The sequenced DNA is TGTGCCAGCGCTAGCAGCTCCTACAATGAGCAGTTCTTC. Its protein product is CASASSSYNEQFF.